The clone carrying this T cell receptor (beta chain) has a count of ten or more. As yet, its antigen is unknown. V was pared by 5 bases and J by 3 bases, with 11 bases between. This CDR3 spans 13 amino acids. Germline lookup yields CDR1 SEHNR and CDR2 FQNEAQ (reference sequence). This sample was taken from a study of T-cell memory formation after mild COVID-19. Study conclusions and caveats: Among clones peaking at day 37 in the second wave, SARS-CoV-2 specificity remained unconfirmed. CD4+ contracting clones were found mainly in CM and EM, and CD8+ ones in EMRA. CD4+ bias marked clones expanding day 15 to 37, unlike balanced contracting clones. Some SARS-CoV-2-responding clones were already detected in memory before infection.

TCRdb recomputed calls from the 5' RACE reads with MiXCR, one row per CDR3 protein. The profile covers hundreds of thousands of distinct CDR3 sequences, with roughly 17% appearing a single time and about 7.4% taken by the ten largest. What was sequenced was PBMCs or a T cell subset sorted from them (not recorded which). This TCR derives from an adult woman who had mild COVID-19 (a few samples of this study predate the infection). Cell type and time point are not known. This chain uses TRBV7-9 with TRBJ2-7; no reliable D call. The CDR3 region has the DNA TGTGCCAGCAGCATGATGGACCTCTACGAGCAGTACTTC. Translated: CASSMMDLYEQYF.